This T cell receptor (beta chain) was identified in a study of monozygotic twins with inflammatory bowel disease. For every sample, eight separate reactions were used to make cDNA. Incorporation of UMIs carrying a 6-nucleotide sample barcode was performed by template switching. cDNA encoding TCRalpha and TCRbeta underwent two nested PCRs of 16 and 9 cycles, each of which was followed by bead purification. TCRdb re-called the 5' RACE reads and catalogs CDR3 proteins one per entry, DNA excluded. With a few hundred thousand distinct CDR3 sequences in the sample, the ten largest clones hold approximately 1.6%. The CDR3 covers 13 residues. Germline V gene data show CDR1 as LNHNV and CDR2 as YYDKDF (reference sequence).

This TCR was recovered from a human donor with ulcerative colitis or Crohn's disease, or a healthy co-twin of an affected twin (not recorded which). The sequencing input was blood. The chain links TRBV15 to TRBJ1-4; the TRBD1 assignment by TCRdb is unverifiable without DNA. CDR3 protein: CATSNPSGLVLFF. Supplemented by reference TRBV15 and TRBJ1-4, the full variable domain reads DAMVIQNPRYQVTQFGKPVTLSCSQTLNHNVMYWYQQKSSQAPKLLFHYYDKDFNNEADTPDNFQSRRPNTSFCFLDIRSPGLGDTAMYLCATSNPSGLVLFFGSGTQLSVL.